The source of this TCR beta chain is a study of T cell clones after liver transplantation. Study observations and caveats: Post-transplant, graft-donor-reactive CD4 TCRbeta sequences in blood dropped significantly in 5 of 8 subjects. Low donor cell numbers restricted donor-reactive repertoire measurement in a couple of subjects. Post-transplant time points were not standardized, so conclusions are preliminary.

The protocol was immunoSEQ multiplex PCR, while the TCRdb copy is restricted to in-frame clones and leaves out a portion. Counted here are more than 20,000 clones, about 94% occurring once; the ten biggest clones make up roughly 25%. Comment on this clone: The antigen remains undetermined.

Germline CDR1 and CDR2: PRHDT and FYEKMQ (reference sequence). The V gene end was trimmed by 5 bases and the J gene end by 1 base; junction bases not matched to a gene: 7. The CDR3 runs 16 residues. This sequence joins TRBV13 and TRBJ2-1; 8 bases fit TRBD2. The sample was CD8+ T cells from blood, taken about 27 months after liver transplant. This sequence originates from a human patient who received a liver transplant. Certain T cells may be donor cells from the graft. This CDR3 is CASSHGLAMSYNEQFF. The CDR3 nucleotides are TGTGCCAGCAGCCATGGACTAGCAATGTCCTACAATGAGCAGTTCTTC.